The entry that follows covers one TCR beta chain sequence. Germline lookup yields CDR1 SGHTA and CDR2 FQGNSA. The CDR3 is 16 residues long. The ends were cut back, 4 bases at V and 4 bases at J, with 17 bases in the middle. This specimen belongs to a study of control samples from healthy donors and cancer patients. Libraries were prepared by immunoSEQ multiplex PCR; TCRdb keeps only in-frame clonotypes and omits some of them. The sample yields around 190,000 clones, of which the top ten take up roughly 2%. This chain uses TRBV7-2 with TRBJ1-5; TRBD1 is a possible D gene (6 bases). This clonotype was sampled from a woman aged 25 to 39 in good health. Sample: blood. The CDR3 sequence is CASSSGQSRLNQPQHF. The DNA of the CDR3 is TGTGCCAGCAGCTCAGGACAGTCTCGGCTAAATCAGCCCCAGCATTTT.